What follows is one T cell receptor beta chain and its context. These data belong to a study of OX40 agonist ivuxolimab in advanced cancers. In the study overall: Patients received ivuxolimab, an agonistic anti-OX40 (CD134) antibody. Participants could have had prior anti-PD-1, anti-PD-L1 or anti-CTLA-4 therapy, and around 40% had some. Three partial responders included one hepatocellular carcinoma patient and two cutaneous melanoma patients.

Here immunoSEQ multiplex PCR was the method, and the copy in TCRdb shows in-frame clones only, minus some. The data contain 150,000 to 190,000 clones, roughly 94% of them singletons. Germline CDR1 reads LNHDA; CDR2 reads SQIVND (reference sequence). CDR3 size: 14 residues. J gave up 10 bases and V 9 bases, and 15 bases lay outside the gene matches. Sequenced material: CD4+ or CD8+ T cells sorted from blood, taken in a trial of the OX40 agonist ivuxolimab. This receptor was taken from an adult with an advanced solid tumor such as melanoma, head and neck, liver or kidney cancer. The chain has TRBV19 and TRBJ2-1, with 7 nucleotides matching TRBD2. CDR3 nucleotide sequence: TGTGCCAGCAGTCCTTACCACGGGAGGTCGGAGCAGTTCTTC. This sequence encodes CASSPYHGRSEQFF.